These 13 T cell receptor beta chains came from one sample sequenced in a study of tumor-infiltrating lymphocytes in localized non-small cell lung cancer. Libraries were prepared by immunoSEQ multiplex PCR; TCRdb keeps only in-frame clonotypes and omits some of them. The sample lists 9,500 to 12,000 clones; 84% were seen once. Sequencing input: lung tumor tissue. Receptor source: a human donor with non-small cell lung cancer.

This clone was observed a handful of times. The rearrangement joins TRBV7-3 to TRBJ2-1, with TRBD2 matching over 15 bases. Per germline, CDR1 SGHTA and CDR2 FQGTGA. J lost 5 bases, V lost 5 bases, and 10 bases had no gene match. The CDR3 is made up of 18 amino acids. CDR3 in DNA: TGTGCCAGCAGCATTCGGCCGGGACTAGCGGGGGGACACAATGAGCAGTTCTTC. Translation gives CASSIRPGLAGGHNEQFF.

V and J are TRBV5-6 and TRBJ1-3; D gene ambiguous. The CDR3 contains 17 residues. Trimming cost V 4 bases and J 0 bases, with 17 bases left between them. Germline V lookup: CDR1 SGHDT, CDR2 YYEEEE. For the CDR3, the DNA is TGTGCCAGCAGCCCCTTGGGCAGACCTCGCTCTGGAAACACCATATATTTT. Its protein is CASSPLGRPRSGNTIYF.

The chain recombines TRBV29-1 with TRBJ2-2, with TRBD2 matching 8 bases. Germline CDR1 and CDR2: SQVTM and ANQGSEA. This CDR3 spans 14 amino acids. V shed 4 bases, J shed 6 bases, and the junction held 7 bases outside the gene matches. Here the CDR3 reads CSVGLKREPGELFF. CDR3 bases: TGCAGCGTTGGACTAAAGCGGGAGCCCGGGGAGCTGTTTTTT.

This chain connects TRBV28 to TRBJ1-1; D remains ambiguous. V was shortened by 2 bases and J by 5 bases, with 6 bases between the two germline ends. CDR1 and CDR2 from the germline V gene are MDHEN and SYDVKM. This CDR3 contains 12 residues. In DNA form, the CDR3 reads TGTGCCAGCAGTTTAGGGGTTACTGAAGCTTTCTTT. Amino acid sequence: CASSLGVTEAFF.

The CDR3 region is CASSLGASREGLNEQFF. In nucleotides, the CDR3 is TGTGCCAGCAGCTTAGGGGCGAGCCGGGAGGGCCTGAATGAGCAGTTCTTC. V and J are TRBV7-9 and TRBJ2-1, with 8 bases that match TRBD2. Germline CDR1 is SEHNR and CDR2 is FQNEAQ (reference sequence). With 1 base clipped from V and 7 bases from J, the junction kept 12 bases outside the gene matches. This CDR3 region has 17 residues.

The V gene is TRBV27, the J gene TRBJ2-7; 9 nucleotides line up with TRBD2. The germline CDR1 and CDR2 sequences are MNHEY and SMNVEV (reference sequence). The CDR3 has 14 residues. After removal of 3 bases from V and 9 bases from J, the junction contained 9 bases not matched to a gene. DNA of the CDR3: TGTGCCAGCAGTTTCCCCCCCGGGCGGGAGGGGCAGTACTTC. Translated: CASSFPPGREGQYF.

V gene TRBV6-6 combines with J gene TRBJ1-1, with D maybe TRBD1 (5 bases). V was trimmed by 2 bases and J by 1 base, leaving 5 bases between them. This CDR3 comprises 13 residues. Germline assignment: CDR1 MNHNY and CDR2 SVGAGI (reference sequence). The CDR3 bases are TGTGCCAGCAGTTACAGGGGGAACACTGAAGCTTTCTTT. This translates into CASSYRGNTEAFF.

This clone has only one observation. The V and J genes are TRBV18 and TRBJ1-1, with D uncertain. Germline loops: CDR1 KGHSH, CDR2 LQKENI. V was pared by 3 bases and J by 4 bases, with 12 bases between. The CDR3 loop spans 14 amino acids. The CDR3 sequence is CASSPLHSLTEAFF. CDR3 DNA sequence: TGTGCCAGCTCACCTCTTCACTCGCTCACTGAAGCTTTCTTT.

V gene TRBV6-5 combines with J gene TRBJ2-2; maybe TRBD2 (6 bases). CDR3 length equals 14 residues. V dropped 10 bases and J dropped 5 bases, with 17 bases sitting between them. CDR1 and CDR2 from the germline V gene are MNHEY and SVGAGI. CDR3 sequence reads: CATRRGKGTGELFF. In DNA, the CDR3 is TGTGCCACCAGACGGGGGAAGGGGACCGGGGAGCTGTTTTTT.

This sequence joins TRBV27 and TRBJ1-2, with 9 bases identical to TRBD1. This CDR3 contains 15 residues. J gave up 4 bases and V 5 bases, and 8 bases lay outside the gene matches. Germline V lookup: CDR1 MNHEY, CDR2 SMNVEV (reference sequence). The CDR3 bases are TGTGCCAGCAGTCCAGACAGGGGGTCTGGCTATGGCTACACCTTC. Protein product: CASSPDRGSGYGYTF.

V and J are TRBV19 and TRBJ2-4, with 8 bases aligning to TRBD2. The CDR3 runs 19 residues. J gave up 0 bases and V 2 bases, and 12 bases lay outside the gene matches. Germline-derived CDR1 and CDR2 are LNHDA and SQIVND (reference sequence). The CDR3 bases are TGTGCCAGTAGTATACTAGCGGGCGCTTCCTATCTAGCCAAAAACATTCAGTACTTC. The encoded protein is CASSILAGASYLAKNIQYF.

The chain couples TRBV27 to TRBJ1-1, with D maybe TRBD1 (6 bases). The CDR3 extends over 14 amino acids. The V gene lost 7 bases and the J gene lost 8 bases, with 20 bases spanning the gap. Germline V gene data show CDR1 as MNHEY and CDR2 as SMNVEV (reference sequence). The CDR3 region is CASKGWGAAMEAFF. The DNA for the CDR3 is TGTGCCAGCAAGGGGTGGGGGGCCGCGATGGAAGCTTTCTTT.

The CDR3 here is CATSRDFRAGIHEQYF. CDR3 in DNA: TGTGCCACCAGCAGAGACTTTCGGGCAGGTATCCACGAGCAGTACTTC. This sequence joins TRBV15 and TRBJ2-7; D gene ambiguous. The CDR3 has 16 amino acids. The V gene's germline CDR1 is LNHNV and CDR2 YYDKDF (reference sequence). Trimming removed 0 bases at V and 5 bases at J, with 17 bases between. Based on the CDR3 plus reference TRBV15 and TRBJ2-7, the full variable domain is DAMVIQNPRYQVTQFGKPVTLSCSQTLNHNVMYWYQQKSSQAPKLLFHYYDKDFNNEADTPDNFQSRRPNTSFCFLDIRSPGLGDTAMYLCATSRDFRAGIHEQYFGPGTRLTVT.